This T cell receptor (beta chain) derives from a study of cytotoxic CD8 clonotypes in ibrutinib-treated CLL. Study-wide results and limits: Clonality grew at ibrutinib response; at progression, it decreased back toward baseline.

Details on this clone: Its antigen is not known.

The CDR3 covers 13 residues. CDR1 SNHLY and CDR2 FYNNEI come from the germline V gene. Trimming took 0 bases from V and 13 from J, leaving 10 bases between them. Generated by immunoSEQ multiplex PCR, the TCRdb table keeps only in-frame clones and is missing some. This sample has 250,000 to 350,000 clones, with 70% to 80% found just once. This chain uses TRBV2 with TRBJ1-6, with unresolved D. The clonotype originates from a human donor with chronic lymphocytic leukemia. This specimen consisted of PBMCs, obtained at disease progression, from a patient treated with ibrutinib. The CDR3: CASSEARGAPLHF. The CDR3 DNA reads as TGTGCCAGCAGTGAAGCGCGGGGTGCGCCCCTCCACTTT.